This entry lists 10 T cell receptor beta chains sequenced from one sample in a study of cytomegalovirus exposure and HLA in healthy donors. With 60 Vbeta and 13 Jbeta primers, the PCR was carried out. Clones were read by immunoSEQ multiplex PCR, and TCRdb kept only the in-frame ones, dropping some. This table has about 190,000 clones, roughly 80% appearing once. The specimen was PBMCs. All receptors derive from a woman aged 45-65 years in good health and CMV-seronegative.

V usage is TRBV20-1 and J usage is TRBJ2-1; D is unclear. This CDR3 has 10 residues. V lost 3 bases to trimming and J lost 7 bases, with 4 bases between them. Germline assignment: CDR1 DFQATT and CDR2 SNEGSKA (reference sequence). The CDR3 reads CSASRNEQFF. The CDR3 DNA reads TGCAGTGCTAGCAGGAATGAGCAGTTCTTC.

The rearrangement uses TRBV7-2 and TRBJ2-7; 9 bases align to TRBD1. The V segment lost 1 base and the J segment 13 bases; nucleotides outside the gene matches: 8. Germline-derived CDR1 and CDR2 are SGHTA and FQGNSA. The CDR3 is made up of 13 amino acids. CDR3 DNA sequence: TGTGCCAGCAGCTTAGGGATTCGGGACAGGGTTTACTTC. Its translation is CASSLGIRDRVYF.

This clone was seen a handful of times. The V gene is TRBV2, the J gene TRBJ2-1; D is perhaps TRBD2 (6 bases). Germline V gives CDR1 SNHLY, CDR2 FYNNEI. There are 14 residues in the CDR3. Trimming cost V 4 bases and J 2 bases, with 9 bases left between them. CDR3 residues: CASSVERAYNEQFF. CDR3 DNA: TGTGCCAGCAGTGTCGAGCGGGCCTACAATGAGCAGTTCTTC.

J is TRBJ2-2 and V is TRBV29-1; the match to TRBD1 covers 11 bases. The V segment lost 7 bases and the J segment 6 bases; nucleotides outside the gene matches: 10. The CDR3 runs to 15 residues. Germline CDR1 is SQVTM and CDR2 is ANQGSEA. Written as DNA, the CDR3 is TGCAGCGCCTGTACCGGGACAGGGGGGTCCGGGGAGCTGTTTTTT. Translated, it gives CSACTGTGGSGELFF.

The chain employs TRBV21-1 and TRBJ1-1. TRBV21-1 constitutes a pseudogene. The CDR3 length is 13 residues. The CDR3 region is CASSKALSTEAFF. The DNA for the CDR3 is TGTGCCAGCAGCAAAGCGCTGAGCACTGAAGCTTTCTTT.

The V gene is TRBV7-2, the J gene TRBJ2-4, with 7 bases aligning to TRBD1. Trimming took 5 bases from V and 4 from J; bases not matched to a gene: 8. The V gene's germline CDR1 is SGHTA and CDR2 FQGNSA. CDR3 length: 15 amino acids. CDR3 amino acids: CASSKGTERKNIQYF. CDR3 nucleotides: TGTGCCAGCAGCAAAGGGACAGAAAGGAAAAACATTCAGTACTTC.

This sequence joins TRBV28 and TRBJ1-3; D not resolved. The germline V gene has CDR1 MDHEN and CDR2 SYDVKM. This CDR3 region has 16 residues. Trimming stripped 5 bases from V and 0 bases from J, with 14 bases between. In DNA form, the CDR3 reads TGTGCCAGCAGTAAGAGTCCCGCTGGCTCTGGAAACACCATATATTTT. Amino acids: CASSKSPAGSGNTIYF.

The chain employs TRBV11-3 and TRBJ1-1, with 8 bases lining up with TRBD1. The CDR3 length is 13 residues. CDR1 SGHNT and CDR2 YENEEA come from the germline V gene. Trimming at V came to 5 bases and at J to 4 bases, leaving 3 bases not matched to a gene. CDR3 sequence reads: CASSGQGSTEAFF. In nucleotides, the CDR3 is TGTGCCAGCAGCGGACAGGGAAGCACTGAAGCTTTCTTT.

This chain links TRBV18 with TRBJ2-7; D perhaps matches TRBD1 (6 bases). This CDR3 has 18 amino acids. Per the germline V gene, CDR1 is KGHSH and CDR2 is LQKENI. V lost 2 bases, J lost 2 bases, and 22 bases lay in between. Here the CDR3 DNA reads TGTGCCAGCTCACCATTGGGGACAACGACAGGACTTGCCTACGAGCAGTACTTC. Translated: CASSPLGTTTGLAYEQYF.

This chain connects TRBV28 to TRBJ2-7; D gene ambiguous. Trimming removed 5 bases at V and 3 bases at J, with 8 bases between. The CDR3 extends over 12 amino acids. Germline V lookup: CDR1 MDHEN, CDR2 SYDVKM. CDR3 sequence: CASSITYYEQYF. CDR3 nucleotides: TGTGCCAGCAGTATAACCTACTACGAGCAGTACTTC.